A selection of T cell receptor beta chains follows, all from one sample in a study of blood T cell repertoires in COVID-19. The protocol was immunoSEQ multiplex PCR, while the TCRdb copy is restricted to in-frame clones and leaves out a portion. The table records 70,000 or so clones, around 86% of them present only once. Specimen: peripheral blood. All receptors come from a woman older than 75 with active or convalescent COVID-19. Each CDR3 is given with its conserved first and last residue. D genes are given only for firm matches. A clone size is listed for some rows: how often the clone was seen (once, few, many), or a class if it is expanded.

cdr3_nt	cdr3_aa	v_call	j_call	d_call	clone_size
TGCGCCAGCAGCCCCTTCTTCCGTGAGCAGTTCTTC	CASSPFFREQFF	TRBV4-3	TRBJ2-1	NA	NA
TGTGCCAGCATCCCAGGACAGATGAACACTGAAGCTTTCTTT	CASIPGQMNTEAFF	TRBV6-5	TRBJ1-1	NA	NA
TGCAGCGCCTCCAGCTCCTATAATTCACCCCTCCACTTT	CSASSSYNSPLHF	TRBV29-1	TRBJ1-6	NA	NA
TGTGCCAGCAGGGTGACAGGGGCCGGGGAGCTGTTTTTT	CASRVTGAGELFF	TRBV11-2	TRBJ2-2	TRBD1	once
TGTGCCAGCAGTTTTCAAGGGGGTGAAGCTTTCTTT	CASSFQGGEAFF	TRBV28	TRBJ1-1	NA	NA
TGCAGCGTGGGGACAGGGGGGGACAATGAGCAGTTCTTC	CSVGTGGDNEQFF	TRBV29-1	TRBJ2-1	TRBD1	NA
TGTGCCAGCAGCTTATTGGGACAGGGCGCTGGCTACACCTTC	CASSLLGQGAGYTF	TRBV5-8	TRBJ1-2	TRBD1	NA
TGTGCCTGGAGTGCTGGTTGGCAGGGGGCACGGCAGCCCCAGCATTTT	CAWSAGWQGARQPQHF	TRBV30	TRBJ1-5	TRBD1	NA
TGTGCCAGCAAGAGGGACAGGGGAGGCGAGCAGTACTTC	CASKRDRGGEQYF	TRBV2	TRBJ2-7	TRBD1	NA
TGTGCCAGCGCCGGGACACTCTCCTACGAGCAGTACTTC	CASAGTLSYEQYF	TRBV9	TRBJ2-7	NA	few
TGTGCCAGCAGCCTACGGGATGTAGGCACTGAAGCTTTCTTT	CASSLRDVGTEAFF	TRBV11-2	TRBJ1-1	NA	NA
TGTGCCAGCAGCTTCTGGACAGGGTATATGAACACTGAAGCTTTCTTT	CASSFWTGYMNTEAFF	TRBV7-9	TRBJ1-1	TRBD1	NA
TGTGCCAGCAGTCAGGACAGGGGCCAGACCACTGAAGCTTTCTTT	CASSQDRGQTTEAFF	TRBV2	TRBJ1-1	TRBD1	NA
TGTGCCAGTAGTAGCCAGAACAATCAGCCCCAGCATTTT	CASSSQNNQPQHF	TRBV19	TRBJ1-5	NA	once